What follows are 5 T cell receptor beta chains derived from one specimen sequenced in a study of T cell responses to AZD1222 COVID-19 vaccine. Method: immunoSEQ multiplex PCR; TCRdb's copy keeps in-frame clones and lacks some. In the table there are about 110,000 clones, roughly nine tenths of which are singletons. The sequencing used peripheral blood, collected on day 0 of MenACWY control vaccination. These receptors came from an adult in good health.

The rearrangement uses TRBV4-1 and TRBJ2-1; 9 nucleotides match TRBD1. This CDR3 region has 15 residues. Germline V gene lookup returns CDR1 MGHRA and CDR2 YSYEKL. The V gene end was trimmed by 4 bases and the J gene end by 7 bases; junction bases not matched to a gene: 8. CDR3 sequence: CASSPRGTGSNEQFF. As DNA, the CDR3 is TGCGCCAGCAGCCCGCGCGGGACAGGGTCGAATGAGCAGTTCTTC.

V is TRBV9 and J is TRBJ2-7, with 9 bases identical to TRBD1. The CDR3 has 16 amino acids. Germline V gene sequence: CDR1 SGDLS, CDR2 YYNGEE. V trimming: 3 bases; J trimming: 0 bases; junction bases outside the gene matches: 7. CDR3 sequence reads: CASSARGTGNSYEQYF. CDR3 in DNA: TGTGCCAGCAGCGCCCGTGGGACAGGGAACTCCTACGAGCAGTACTTC.

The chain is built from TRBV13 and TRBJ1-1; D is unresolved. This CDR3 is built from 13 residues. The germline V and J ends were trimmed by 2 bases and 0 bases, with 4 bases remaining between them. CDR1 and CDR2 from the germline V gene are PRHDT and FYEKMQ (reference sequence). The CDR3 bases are TGTGCCAGCAGCTTAAGGCTGAACACTGAAGCTTTCTTT. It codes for CASSLRLNTEAFF. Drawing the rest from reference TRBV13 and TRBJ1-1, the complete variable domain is AAGVIQSPRHLIKEKRETATLKCYPIPRHDTVYWYQQGPGQDPQFLISFYEKMQSDKGSIPDRFSAQQFSDYHSELNMSSLELGDSALYFCASSLRLNTEAFFGQGTRLTVV.

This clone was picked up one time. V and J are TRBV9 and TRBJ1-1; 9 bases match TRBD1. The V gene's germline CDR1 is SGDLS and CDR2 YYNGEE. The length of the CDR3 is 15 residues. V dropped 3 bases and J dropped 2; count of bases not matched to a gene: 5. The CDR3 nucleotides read TGTGCCAGCAGCGAGGAGGACAGGGGCAACACTGAAGCTTTCTTT. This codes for CASSEEDRGNTEAFF.

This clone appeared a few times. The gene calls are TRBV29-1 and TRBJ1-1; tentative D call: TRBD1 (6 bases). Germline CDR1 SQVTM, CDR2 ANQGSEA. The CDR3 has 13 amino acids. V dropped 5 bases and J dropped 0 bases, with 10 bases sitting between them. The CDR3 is CSVTGTLNTEAFF. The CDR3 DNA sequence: TGCAGCGTTACCGGGACACTGAACACTGAAGCTTTCTTT.